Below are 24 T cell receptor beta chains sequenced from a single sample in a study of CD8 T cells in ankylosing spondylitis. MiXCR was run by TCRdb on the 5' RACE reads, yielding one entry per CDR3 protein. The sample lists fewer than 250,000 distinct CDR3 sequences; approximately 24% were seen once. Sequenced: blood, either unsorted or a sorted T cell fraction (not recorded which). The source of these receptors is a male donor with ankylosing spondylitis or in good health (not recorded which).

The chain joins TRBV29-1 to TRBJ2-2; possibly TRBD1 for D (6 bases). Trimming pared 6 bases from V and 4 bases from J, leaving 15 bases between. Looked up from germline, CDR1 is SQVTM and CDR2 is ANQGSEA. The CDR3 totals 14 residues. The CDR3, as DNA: TGCAGCGTCGCCTTGAGGGGGTCCACCGGGGAGCTGTTTTTT. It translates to CSVALRGSTGELFF.

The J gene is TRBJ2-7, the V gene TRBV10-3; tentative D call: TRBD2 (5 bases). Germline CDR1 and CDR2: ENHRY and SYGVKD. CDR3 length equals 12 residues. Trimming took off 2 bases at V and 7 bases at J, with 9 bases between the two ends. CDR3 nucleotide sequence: TGTGCCATCAGTGAGGAGGGTCAAGAGCAGTACTTC. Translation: CAISEEGQEQYF.

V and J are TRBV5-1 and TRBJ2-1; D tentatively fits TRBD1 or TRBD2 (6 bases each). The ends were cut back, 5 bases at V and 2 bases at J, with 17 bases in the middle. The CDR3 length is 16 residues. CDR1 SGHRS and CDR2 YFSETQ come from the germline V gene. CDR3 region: CASSSGAAGAYNEQFF. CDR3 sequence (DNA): TGCGCCAGCAGTTCGGGGGCGGCTGGGGCCTACAATGAGCAGTTCTTC.

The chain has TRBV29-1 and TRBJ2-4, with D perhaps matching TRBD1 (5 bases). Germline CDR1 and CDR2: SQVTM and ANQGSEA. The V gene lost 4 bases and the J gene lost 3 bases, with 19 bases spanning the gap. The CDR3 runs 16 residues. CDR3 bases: TGCAGCGTTGTCCCCAGGGCGAAGTTGGGCAAAAACATTCAGTACTTC. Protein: CSVVPRAKLGKNIQYF.

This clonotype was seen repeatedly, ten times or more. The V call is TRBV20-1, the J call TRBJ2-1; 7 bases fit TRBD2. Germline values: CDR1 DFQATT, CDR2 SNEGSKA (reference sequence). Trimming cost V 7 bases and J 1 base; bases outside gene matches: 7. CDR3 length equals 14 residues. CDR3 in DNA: TGCAGTGGGGGGAGGGGACCATCCTACAATGAGCAGTTCTTC. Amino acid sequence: CSGGRGPSYNEQFF.

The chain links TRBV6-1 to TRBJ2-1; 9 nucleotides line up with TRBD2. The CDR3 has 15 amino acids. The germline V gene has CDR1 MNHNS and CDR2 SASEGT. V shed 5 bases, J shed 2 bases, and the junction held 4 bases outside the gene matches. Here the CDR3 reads CASSPRLAAYNEQFF. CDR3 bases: TGTGCCAGCAGTCCACGACTAGCGGCCTACAATGAGCAGTTCTTC.

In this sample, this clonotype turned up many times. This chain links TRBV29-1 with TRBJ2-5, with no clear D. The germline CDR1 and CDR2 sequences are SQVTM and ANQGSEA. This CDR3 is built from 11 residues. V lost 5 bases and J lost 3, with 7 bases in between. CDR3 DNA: TGCAGCGTTCGAACCAAAGAGACCCAGTACTTC. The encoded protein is CSVRTKETQYF.

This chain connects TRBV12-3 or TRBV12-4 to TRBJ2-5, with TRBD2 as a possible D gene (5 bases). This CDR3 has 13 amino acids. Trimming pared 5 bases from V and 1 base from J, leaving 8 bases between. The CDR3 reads CASSPGFQETQYF. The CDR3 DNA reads TGTGCCAGCAGTCCGGGATTCCAAGAGACCCAGTACTTC.

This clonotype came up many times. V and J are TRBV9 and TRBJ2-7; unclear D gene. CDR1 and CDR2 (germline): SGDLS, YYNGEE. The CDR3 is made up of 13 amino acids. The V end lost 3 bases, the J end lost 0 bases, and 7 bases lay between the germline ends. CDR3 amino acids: CASSGEGSYEQYF. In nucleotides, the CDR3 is TGTGCCAGCAGCGGAGAAGGCTCCTACGAGCAGTACTTC.

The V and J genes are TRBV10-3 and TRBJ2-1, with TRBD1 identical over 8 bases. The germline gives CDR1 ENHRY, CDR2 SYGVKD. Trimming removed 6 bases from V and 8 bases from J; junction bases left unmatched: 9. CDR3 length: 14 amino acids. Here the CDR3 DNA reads TGTGCCATCAGCGATGGACAGGGACGGGATGAGCAGTTCTTC. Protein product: CAISDGQGRDEQFF.

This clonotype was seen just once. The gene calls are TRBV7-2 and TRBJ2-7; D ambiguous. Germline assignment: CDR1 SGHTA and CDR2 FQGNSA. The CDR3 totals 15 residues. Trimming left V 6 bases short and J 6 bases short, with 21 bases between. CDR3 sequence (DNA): TGTGCCAGCAGTCAACGAACTGGAAGATTCATCGAGCAGTACTTC. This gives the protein CASSQRTGRFIEQYF.

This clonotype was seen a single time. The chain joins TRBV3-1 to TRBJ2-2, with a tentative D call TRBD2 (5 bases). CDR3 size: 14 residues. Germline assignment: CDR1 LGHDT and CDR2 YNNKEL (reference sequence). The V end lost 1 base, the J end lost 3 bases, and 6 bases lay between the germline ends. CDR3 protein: CASSQGGDTGELFF. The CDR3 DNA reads TGTGCCAGCAGCCAAGGGGGAGACACCGGGGAGCTGTTTTTT.

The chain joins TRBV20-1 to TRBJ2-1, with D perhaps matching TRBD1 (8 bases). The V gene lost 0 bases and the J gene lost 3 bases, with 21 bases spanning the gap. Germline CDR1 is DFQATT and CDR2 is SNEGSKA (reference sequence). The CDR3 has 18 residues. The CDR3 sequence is CSAREYRGGTTIYNEQFF. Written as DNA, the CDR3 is TGCAGTGCTAGAGAATACAGGGGGGGCACGACGATCTACAATGAGCAGTTCTTC.

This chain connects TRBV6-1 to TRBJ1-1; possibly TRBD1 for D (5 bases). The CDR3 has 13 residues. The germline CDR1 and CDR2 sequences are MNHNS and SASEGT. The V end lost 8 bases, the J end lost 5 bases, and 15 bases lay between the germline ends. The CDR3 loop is CASYPAGRTEAFF. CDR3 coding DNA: TGTGCCAGCTATCCGGCAGGGAGGACTGAAGCTTTCTTT.

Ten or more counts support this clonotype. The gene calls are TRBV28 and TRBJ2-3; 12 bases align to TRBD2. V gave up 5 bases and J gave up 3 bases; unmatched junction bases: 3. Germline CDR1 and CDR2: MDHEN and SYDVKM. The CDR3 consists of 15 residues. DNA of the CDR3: TGTGCCAGCAGTGCCGGACTAGCGGGAACAGATACGCAGTATTTT. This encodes CASSAGLAGTDTQYF.

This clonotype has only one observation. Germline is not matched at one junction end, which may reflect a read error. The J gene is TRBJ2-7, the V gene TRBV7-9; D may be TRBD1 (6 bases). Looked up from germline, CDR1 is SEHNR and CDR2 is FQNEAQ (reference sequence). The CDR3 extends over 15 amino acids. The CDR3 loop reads CASILGGLLIYEQYF. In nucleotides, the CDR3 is TGTGCCAGCATCTTAGGGGGTCTCCTCATCTACGAGCAGTACTTC.

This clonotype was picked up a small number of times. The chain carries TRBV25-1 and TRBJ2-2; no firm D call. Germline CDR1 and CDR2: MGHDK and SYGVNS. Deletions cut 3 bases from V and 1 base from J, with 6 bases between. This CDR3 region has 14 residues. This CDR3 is CASSEGENTGELFF. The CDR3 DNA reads TGTGCCAGCAGTGAGGGCGAGAACACCGGGGAGCTGTTTTTT.

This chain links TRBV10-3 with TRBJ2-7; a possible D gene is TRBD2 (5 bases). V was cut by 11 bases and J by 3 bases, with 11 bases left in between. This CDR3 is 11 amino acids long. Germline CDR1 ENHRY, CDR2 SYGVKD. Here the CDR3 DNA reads TGTGCCGCCGGACTTCTCTACGAGCAGTACTTC. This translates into CAAGLLYEQYF.

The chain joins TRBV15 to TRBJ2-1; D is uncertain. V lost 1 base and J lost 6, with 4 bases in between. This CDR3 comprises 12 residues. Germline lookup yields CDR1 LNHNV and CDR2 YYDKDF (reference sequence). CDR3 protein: CATSRVGNEQFF. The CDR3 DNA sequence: TGTGCCACCAGCAGAGTGGGCAATGAGCAGTTCTTC.

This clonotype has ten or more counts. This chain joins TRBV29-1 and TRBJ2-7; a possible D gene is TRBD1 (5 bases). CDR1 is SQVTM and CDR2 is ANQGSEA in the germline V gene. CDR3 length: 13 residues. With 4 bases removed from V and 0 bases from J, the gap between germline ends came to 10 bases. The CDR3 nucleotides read TGCAGCGTTGGGCAGGGTGTCTCCTACGAGCAGTACTTC. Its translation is CSVGQGVSYEQYF.

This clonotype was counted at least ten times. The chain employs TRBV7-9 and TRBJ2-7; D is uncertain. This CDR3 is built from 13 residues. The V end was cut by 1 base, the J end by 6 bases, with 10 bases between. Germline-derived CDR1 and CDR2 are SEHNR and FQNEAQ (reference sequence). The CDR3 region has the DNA TGTGCCAGCAGCTTAGGGGTTGTGAGCGAGCAGTACTTC. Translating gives CASSLGVVSEQYF.

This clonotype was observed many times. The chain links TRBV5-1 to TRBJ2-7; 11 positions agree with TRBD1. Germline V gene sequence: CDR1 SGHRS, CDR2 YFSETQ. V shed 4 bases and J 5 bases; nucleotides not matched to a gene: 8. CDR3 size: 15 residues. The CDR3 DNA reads TGCGCCAGCAGCACCGGACAGGGGGCTGCTGACGAGCAGTACTTC. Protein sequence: CASSTGQGAADEQYF.

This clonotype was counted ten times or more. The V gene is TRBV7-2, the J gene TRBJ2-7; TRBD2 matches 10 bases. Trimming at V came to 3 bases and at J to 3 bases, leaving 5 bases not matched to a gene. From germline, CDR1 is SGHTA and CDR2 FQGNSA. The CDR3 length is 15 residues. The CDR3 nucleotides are TGTGCCAGCAGCTTCGACCGGACTAGCGGCTACGAGCAGTACTTC. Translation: CASSFDRTSGYEQYF.

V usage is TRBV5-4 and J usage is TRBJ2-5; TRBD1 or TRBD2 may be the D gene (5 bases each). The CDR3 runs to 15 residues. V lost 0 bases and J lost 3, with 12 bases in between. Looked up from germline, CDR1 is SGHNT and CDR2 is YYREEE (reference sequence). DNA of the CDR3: TGTGCCAGCAGCTTGGCCTGGGGGACCGAAGAGACCCAGTACTTC. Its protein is CASSLAWGTEETQYF.